This passage covers 17 T cell receptor beta chains from one sample sequenced in a study of neurological immune-mediated disorders. TCRdb passed the 5' RACE reads through MiXCR, listing each CDR3 protein once. The table records about 46,000 distinct CDR3 sequences, 1.9% of them present only once. The sequenced sample was PBMCs. These receptor sequences come from a woman aged 40 to 55 with multiple sclerosis.

There are many counts of this clonotype. The CDR3 sequence is CATSRDRGRSGNTEAFF. The CDR3 bases are TGTGCCACCAGCAGAGATAGGGGGAGGTCTGGAAACACTGAAGCTTTCTTT. V gene TRBV15 combines with J gene TRBJ1-1; the D gene is possibly TRBD1 (6 bases). Germline V CDR1 and CDR2: LNHNV, YYDKDF (reference sequence). V was shortened by 0 bases and J by 2 bases, with 16 bases between the two germline ends. The CDR3 is 17 amino acids.

This clonotype was counted ten times or more. CDR3 amino acids: CASSLVIGPGELFF. The CDR3 nucleotides are TGTGCCAGCAGCTTAGTAATCGGTCCGGGGGAGCTGTTTTTT. The chain is built from TRBV7-9 and TRBJ2-2; no firm D call. Between the trimmed V and J ends, which lost 1 base and 8 bases, there was a span of 11 bases. Germline V gene data show CDR1 as SEHNR and CDR2 as FQNEAQ (reference sequence). This CDR3 spans 14 amino acids.

Ten or more counts support this clonotype. The chain employs TRBV12-3 or TRBV12-4 and TRBJ1-1, with D hard to call. This CDR3 is 10 amino acids long. Trimming pared 9 bases from V and 4 bases from J, leaving 6 bases between. CDR3 bases: TGTGCCAGTGCGGGCACTGAAGCTTTCTTT. It codes for CASAGTEAFF.

This clonotype was seen at least ten times. The chain uses TRBV5-1 and TRBJ1-5; TRBD1 might be the D (6 bases). The CDR3 consists of 15 residues. The germline V gene has CDR1 SGHRS and CDR2 YFSETQ. The V gene lost 0 bases and the J gene lost 4 bases, with 11 bases spanning the gap. In DNA form, the CDR3 reads TGCGCCAGCAGCTTGGGCGGGGGCCGAAATCAGCCCCAGCATTTT. Its protein product is CASSLGGGRNQPQHF.

The chain has TRBV24-1 and TRBJ2-1; tentative D call: TRBD1 (5 bases). There are 16 residues in the CDR3. V was cut by 3 bases and J by 9 bases, with 20 bases left in between. The germline CDR1 and CDR2 sequences are KGHDR and SFDVKD. CDR3 sequence reads: CATSDGAQTLNGEQFF. CDR3 bases: TGTGCCACCAGTGATGGGGCCCAGACGTTAAATGGTGAGCAGTTCTTC.

In its sample, this clonotype was seen many times. The rearrangement joins TRBV24-1 to TRBJ2-3, with TRBD2 as a possible D gene (6 bases). This CDR3 contains 16 residues. CDR1 KGHDR and CDR2 SFDVKD come from the germline V gene. Trimming removed 1 base from V and 0 bases from J, with 10 bases in between. The CDR3 loop is CATSDFSRGSTDTQYF. The CDR3 region has the DNA TGTGCCACCAGTGATTTTTCTCGGGGGAGCACAGATACGCAGTATTTT.

Ten or more counts support this clonotype. This chain connects TRBV7-2 to TRBJ2-3, with D perhaps matching TRBD2 (5 bases). The CDR3 length is 13 residues. Trimming took off 2 bases at V and 11 bases at J, with 14 bases between the two ends. CDR1 is SGHTA, CDR2 FQGNSA, per germline. The CDR3 here is CASSLSPGVGQYF. The DNA for the CDR3 is TGTGCCAGCAGCTTATCCCCCGGGGTTGGGCAGTATTTT. The whole variable domain, filled in from reference TRBV7-2 and TRBJ2-3, reads GAGVSQSPSNKVTEKGKDVELRCDPISGHTALYWYRQSLGQGLEFLIYFQGNSAPDKSGLPSDRFSAERTGGSVSTLTIQRTQQEDSAVYLCASSLSPGVGQYFGPGTRLTVL.

This clonotype was detected many times. The rearrangement uses TRBV29-1 and TRBJ2-1; D gene ambiguous. The CDR3 contains 13 residues. The germline gives CDR1 SQVTM, CDR2 ANQGSEA. The ends were cut back, 4 bases at V and 7 bases at J, with 14 bases in the middle. The CDR3 sequence: CSVGAGPRNEQFF. CDR3 in DNA: TGCAGCGTTGGGGCTGGGCCTCGGAATGAGCAGTTCTTC.

This clonotype was recorded many times. The chain employs TRBV10-3 and TRBJ1-2; the D gene is possibly TRBD1 (5 bases). Trimming cost V 2 bases and J 3 bases, with 7 bases left between them. The V gene's germline CDR1 is ENHRY and CDR2 SYGVKD. This CDR3 contains 13 residues. DNA for the CDR3: TGTGCCATCAGTGAGGTAGGGGACTATGGCTACACCTTC. This codes for CAISEVGDYGYTF.

This clonotype was seen ten or more times. CDR3 sequence: CASSLITFGDTQYF. The CDR3 DNA reads TGCGCCAGCAGCTTAATTACTTTCGGAGATACGCAGTATTTT. The rearrangement joins TRBV5-1 to TRBJ2-3; D ambiguous. The V gene's germline CDR1 is SGHRS and CDR2 YFSETQ. The CDR3 has 14 residues. V lost 2 bases and J lost 5, with 12 bases in between. The full variable domain, rest sourced from reference TRBV5-1 and TRBJ2-3, is KAGVTQTPRYLIKTRGQQVTLSCSPISGHRSVSWYQQTPGQGLQFLFEYFSETQRNKGNFPGRFSGRQFSNSRSEMNVSTLELGDSALYLCASSLITFGDTQYFGPGTRLTVL.

Ten or more counts support this clonotype. The V call is TRBV18, the J call TRBJ1-5; 8 nucleotides agree with TRBD1. With V trimmed by 6 bases and J by 5 bases, 9 bases remained unmatched. Germline-derived CDR1 and CDR2 are KGHSH and LQKENI. The CDR3 sequence is 15 residues long. CDR3 in amino acids: CASSYGQGRDQPQHF. CDR3 sequence (DNA): TGTGCCAGCTCGTACGGACAGGGTCGCGATCAGCCCCAGCATTTT.

In this sample, this clonotype turned up many times. CDR3 in amino acids: CASSLTGDHSNQPQHF. For the CDR3, the DNA is TGCGCCAGCAGCTTGACAGGGGACCATAGCAATCAGCCCCAGCATTTT. The chain is built from TRBV5-1 and TRBJ1-5, with 7 bases identical to TRBD1. The CDR3 sequence is 16 residues long. CDR1 is SGHRS, CDR2 YFSETQ, per germline. V dropped 1 base and J dropped 0; count of bases not matched to a gene: 4.

This clonotype was seen many times. This rearrangement joins TRBV18 to TRBJ1-1; 11 positions agree with TRBD1. Trimming at V came to 3 bases and at J to 7 bases, leaving 4 bases not matched to a gene. In germline, CDR1 is KGHSH, CDR2 LQKENI. The CDR3 extends over 14 amino acids. The CDR3 DNA follows: TGTGCCAGCTCACCGGACAGGGGGCGAGTTGAAGCTTTCTTT. Translating gives CASSPDRGRVEAFF.

Many counts were recorded for this clonotype. This chain connects TRBV20-1 to TRBJ2-1; D remains unclear. Per the germline V gene, CDR1 is DFQATT and CDR2 is SNEGSKA (reference sequence). The CDR3 is 14 residues long. Trimming shortened V by 0 bases and J by 8 bases, and 14 bases separated the two germline ends. The CDR3 nucleotides read TGCAGTGCTAGAGATAACAGTGGTTGGGATGAGCAGTTCTTC. Translated, it gives CSARDNSGWDEQFF.

This clonotype was seen at least ten times. CDR3 DNA sequence: TGTGCCAGCAGCCCGCTTCGGGGGACCCAGTACTTC. Translation: CASSPLRGTQYF. The V gene is TRBV7-2, the J gene TRBJ2-5; tentatively, D is TRBD2 (5 bases). V was trimmed by 5 bases and J by 7 bases, leaving 11 bases between them. CDR1 and CDR2 from the germline V gene are SGHTA and FQGNSA. This CDR3 comprises 12 residues.

This clonotype was observed at least ten times. The chain carries TRBV10-2 and TRBJ2-1, with 10 positions matching TRBD2. Germline trimming cut 1 base from V and 4 bases from J; bases unmatched to any gene: 7. Germline lookup yields CDR1 WSHSY and CDR2 SAAADI. The CDR3 loop spans 17 amino acids. Here the CDR3 reads CASSELASGGLYNEQFF. The CDR3 region has the DNA TGCGCCAGCAGTGAGTTGGCTAGCGGGGGTTTATACAATGAGCAGTTCTTC.

This clonotype was seen at least ten times. The chain couples TRBV5-1 to TRBJ2-7, with 7 bases fitting TRBD1. Trimming took 4 bases from V and 4 from J; bases not matched to a gene: 11. Germline loops: CDR1 SGHRS, CDR2 YFSETQ. There are 15 residues in the CDR3. The CDR3: CASSVAGTELYEQYF. The CDR3 DNA reads TGCGCCAGCAGCGTGGCCGGGACAGAACTATACGAGCAGTACTTC.